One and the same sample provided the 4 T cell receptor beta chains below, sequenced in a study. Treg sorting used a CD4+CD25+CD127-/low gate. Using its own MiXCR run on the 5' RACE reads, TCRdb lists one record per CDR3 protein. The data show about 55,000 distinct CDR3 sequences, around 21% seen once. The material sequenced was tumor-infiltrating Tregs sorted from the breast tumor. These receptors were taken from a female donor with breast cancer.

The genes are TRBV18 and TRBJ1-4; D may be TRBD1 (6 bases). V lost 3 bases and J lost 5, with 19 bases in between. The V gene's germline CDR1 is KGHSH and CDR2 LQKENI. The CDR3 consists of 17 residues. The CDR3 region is CASSPQSSSRGNEKLFF. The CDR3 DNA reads TGTGCCAGCTCACCCCAATCCTCAAGCAGGGGAAATGAAAAACTGTTTTTT.

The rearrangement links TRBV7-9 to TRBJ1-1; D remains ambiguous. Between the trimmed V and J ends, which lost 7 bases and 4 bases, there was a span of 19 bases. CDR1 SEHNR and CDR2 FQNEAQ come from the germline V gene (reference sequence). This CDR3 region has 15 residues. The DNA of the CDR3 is TGTGCCAGCACCCCTCAGGAGGGTCGGAGCACTGAAGCTTTCTTT. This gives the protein CASTPQEGRSTEAFF.

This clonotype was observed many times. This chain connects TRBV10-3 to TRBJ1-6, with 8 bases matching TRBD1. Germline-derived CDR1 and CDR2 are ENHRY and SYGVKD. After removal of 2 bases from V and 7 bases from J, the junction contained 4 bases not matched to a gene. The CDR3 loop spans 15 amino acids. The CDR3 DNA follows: TGTGCCATCAGTGAGGGACAGGGCTCAAATTCACCCCTCCACTTT. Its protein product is CAISEGQGSNSPLHF.

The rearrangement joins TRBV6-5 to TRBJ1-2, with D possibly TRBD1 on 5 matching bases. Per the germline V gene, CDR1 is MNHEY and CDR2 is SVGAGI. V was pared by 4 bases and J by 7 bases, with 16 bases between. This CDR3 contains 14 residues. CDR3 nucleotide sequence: TGTGCCAGCAGTTCCAACGGGGGGGTACGTGGCTACACCTTC. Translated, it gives CASSSNGGVRGYTF.